This T cell receptor (beta chain) came from a study of blood T cell repertoires in COVID-19. Background on the study: Collection of acute and convalescent COVID-19 samples took place in the United States, Italy and Spain. The cDNA or gDNA used as material had been derived from T cells, B-cell-depleted T cells, or PBMCs.

Losses at the gene ends were 7 bases for V and 4 bases for J; bases not matched to a gene: 5. CDR1 is LNHDA, CDR2 SQIVND, per germline (reference sequence). The CDR3 length is 13 residues. In the authors' workflow: Estimates of nucleated cell counts were drawn from the amplification of reference gene primers. Clones were read by immunoSEQ multiplex PCR, and TCRdb kept only the in-frame ones, dropping some. V, J and clone size were drawn from that table, and D and trimming were deduced from the DNA. The sample holds some 97,000 clones, over 80% seen once. This TCR derives from a man aged 45-65 years with active or convalescent COVID-19. This chain joins TRBV19 and TRBJ1-1, with TRBD1 identical over 8 bases. Sequencing was done on a sample of peripheral blood. The CDR3 is CASKQGESTEAFF. The CDR3 bases are TGTGCCAGTAAACAGGGGGAGAGCACTGAAGCTTTCTTT.